This T cell receptor beta chain was profiled in a study of neurological immune-mediated disorders. V dropped 3 bases and J dropped 1 base, with 15 bases sitting between them. This CDR3 has 17 residues. TCRdb re-derived calls from the 5' RACE reads in MiXCR, one entry per CDR3 protein. This sample has 90,000 to 100,000 distinct CDR3 sequences, with 3% to 4.5% found just once. Whole-study results and caveats: Patients with HTLV-1-associated myelopathy showed the most TCR clonal expansion. Those with multiple sclerosis showed the least, falling below healthy controls. One related-CDR3 cluster, identified by phylogenetic grouping, held the repertoires of 18 of 34 multiple sclerosis patients and was a possible signature.

With respect to this clonotype: Antigen specificity is unknown. This may come from a read error, since a much larger clone is one base off.

This TCR was sampled from a woman between 18 and 29 years old with multiple sclerosis. Sequencing was carried out using PBMCs. The chain links TRBV23-1 to TRBJ2-2, with D hard to call. TRBV23-1 is an open reading frame whose function is uncertain. The CDR3 sequence is CASSHPNPELNTGELFF. In nucleotides, the CDR3 is TGCGCCAGCAGTCATCCCAACCCGGAATTGAACACCGGGGAGCTGTTTTTT.